This TCR beta chain derives from a study of T cell clonality in common variable immunodeficiency (dated by TCRdb to between 2014 and 2016). The CDR3 goes from the cysteine to the phenylalanine over 14 residues. The CDR3 was read in part: 33 bases, with the frame set at base 1. Trimming leaves V shorter by 7 bases and J shorter by 0 bases, with the junction holding 5 bases beyond the gene matches. Summary of the overall study and its limitations: CVID TCRbeta sequences were reported to have fewer deletions and N-nucleotide insertions and to lack highly modified clones with 13 or more V deletions. Increased TCRbeta clonality was found in CVID subjects compared with healthy controls (t-test p = 0.018), with the increase being most characteristic of about a third of subjects. According to the authors, figuring out what caused the increased clonality in CVID would require sequencing the repertoires of T cell subpopulations. Correlations between repertoire features and clinical complications were limited by patient heterogeneity within the CVID cohort. CVID subjects shared fewer TCRbeta clones with each other than healthy controls did (p < 0.0001). Despite equal DNA input, controls averaged approximately 84,000 unique sequences per sample versus about 32,000 in CVID samples.

Predominantly Caucasian heritage was noted among both the CVID patients and the healthy controls. Heparinized peripheral whole blood samples of roughly 5 to 8 ml were obtained from each donor. Genomic DNA from adults with common variable immune deficiency (CVID) and from healthy adult controls was used to sequence TCRbeta CDR3 repertoires. The control group comprised roughly 22 healthy adult volunteers, roughly twelve female and roughly ten male, aged roughly 23 to 75 years with a mean age of around 32. Diluted blood was density-centrifuged over Hypaque 1077 or Ficoll-Paque to isolate peripheral blood mononuclear cells. Genomic DNA was extracted from unsorted mononuclear cells by Qiagen column purification or by a centrifugation-based method. This clone has a count of ten or more. It lacks a known antigen. The CDR3 goes on 3 residues after the read ends, and that part is filled in from the germline J gene.

Equivalent amounts of genomic DNA from CVID and control samples were used as sequencing input. For every sample, a 60 bp segment covering the rearranged TCRbeta CDR3 region was amplified and then sequenced. The immunoSEQ assay, a bias-corrected multiplex PCR combined with high-throughput sequencing, was used to amplify TCRbeta. On the study's bioinformatics: Every unique nucleotide sequence counted as a clone and was annotated with V, D and J genes, copy number and frequency. Sequences were labeled productive if in frame, and non-productive if out of frame or containing stop codons. As previously described, Shannon's entropy was used to calculate clonality. Mean CDR3 Kyte-Doolittle hydropathy was derived from the predicted amino acid sequences of productive clones. Hierarchical clustering of scaled V gene usage was performed with the R hclust function using Manhattan distance and complete linkage. Clone sharing by CDR3 amino acid sequence was assessed by resampling 12 repertoires per group over 100 rounds. The repertoires were screened for some 70 published EBV-specific TCRbeta sequences and approximately 240 published CMV-specific TCRbeta sequences. After a couple of CVID samples that produced fewer than 10,000 sequences were dropped from the analysis, 42 CVID repertoires remained. The source is immuneACCESS, and TCRdb retained only in-frame sequences with V and J called. Part of the clones is not carried over; for the studies checked, unresolved V genes explain less than half of this, and the remainder is unexplained. V and J calls and clone size follow that table, whereas D and trimming were derived from the DNA. This sample is represented by tens of thousands of clones, with no singletons among them. Around 0.8% of the sample lies in the top ten.

Recombination linked TRBV12-3 or TRBV12-4 to TRBJ2-7; 8 of the junction bases match TRBD2. Sequenced material: peripheral blood mononuclear cells. This clonotype was obtained from a person aged 18 to 70 in good health. The CDR3 reads CASTRTSSSYEQYF. CDR3 DNA (partial): TGTGCCAGCACCCGGACTAGCAGCTCCTACGAG.